The sequence of this TCR beta chain was determined in a study of blood T cell repertoires in COVID-19 (dated by TCRdb to 2018 to 2020). The study in broad terms: The collaborator samples originated in the United States, Italy and Spain and spanned the acute and convalescent phases of COVID-19. Subjects who had been exposed to COVID-19, were actively infected with it, or had recovered from it provided the deeply sampled blood TCRbeta repertoires that made up the dataset. Where available, HLA class I and class II types were obtained from metadata supplied by the sample provider rather than from assay-based typing. The samples were drawn from the first 160 participants of the ongoing ImmuneRACE study and from 950 to 1,500 subjects provided by 6 global collaborators. Sample metadata almost always included a de-identified subject ID, COVID-19 status, age in years and sex. The repertoires were made available in a free public database intended to serve as a resource for research on the immune response to SARS-CoV-2. The material from the prospective study consisted of cDNA or gDNA derived from T cells, B-cell-depleted T cells, or PBMCs.

Here is what the overall study found, with its caveats: Clinical and demographic metadata were provided uncurated, with the amount varying by source and participant.

The immunoSEQ Assay, a bias-controlled multiplex PCR, was used to amplify TCRbeta CDR3 regions from genomic DNA. The paper's data handling went like this. The number of nucleated cells in each sample was estimated from the amplification of reference gene primers within the assay. Sequence reads were collapsed and filtered to measure the absolute abundance of every unique TCRbeta CDR3 rearrangement. For each sample, productive Simpson clonality was calculated by taking the square root of Simpson's diversity index across productive rearrangements. Drawn from immuneACCESS, this table holds only the in-frame rearrangements with V and J called that TCRdb kept. Clones are partly lost; checked studies trace under half to an unresolved V gene and leave the rest unexplained. V, J and clone size are those of that table, while D and trimming were read from the DNA. Counted in this sample were tens of thousands of clones; 87% of them appeared once. Approximately 20% of the sample comes from the top ten.

Regarding this clone: No antigen is known for it. Per-nucleotide qualities are absent, and no much larger clonotype sits a single base away.

The junction shows trimming of 5 bases on V and 7 bases on J, plus 16 bases between the germline ends. The germline V gene encodes CDR1 SGHRS and CDR2 YFSETQ. From cysteine to phenylalanine, the CDR3 is 14 amino acids long. Just the 42-base CDR3 DNA is kept, in frame starting at base 1. In Seattle, one collaborating source enrolled patients while the infection was active and tracked those patients longitudinally over the course of disease. Each collaborating institution followed its own protocols to collect whole blood in K2EDTA tubes. For TCRbeta analysis, collaborator samples were shipped as frozen whole blood, as isolated PBMCs, or as DNA extracted from either sample type.

This receptor was taken from a woman aged 60-75 years with COVID-19, enrolled during active disease. The chain is encoded by TRBV5-1 joined to TRBJ2-1; the D gene is perhaps TRBD1, from 6 matching bases. The sequenced sample was peripheral blood. CDR3 region: CASRPAWDTNEQFF. The DNA sequence is given as TGCGCCAGCAGACCCGCGTGGGACACAAATGAGCAGTTCTTC. With the rest looked up from the reference TRBV5-1 and TRBJ2-1 genes rather than sequenced, the full variable domain is KAGVTQTPRYLIKTRGQQVTLSCSPISGHRSVSWYQQTPGQGLQFLFEYFSETQRNKGNFPGRFSGRQFSNSRSEMNVSTLELGDSALYLCASRPAWDTNEQFFGPGTRLTVL.